This T cell receptor beta chain was obtained from a study of PD-1 blockade in classical Hodgkin lymphoma. Repertoires were generated with immunoSEQ multiplex PCR, while TCRdb's copy carries only in-frame clones and drops some. The sample holds around 30,000 clones, approximately 67% seen once. This clone was detected a few times. The CDR3 runs to 11 residues. Germline assignment: CDR1 GTSNPN and CDR2 SVGIG (reference sequence). The V end lost 3 bases, the J end lost 4 bases, and 4 bases lay between the germline ends. The sample's time point: cycle 4 day 1 (C4D1), after 6 weeks of nivolumab. Relapse after autologous stem cell transplantation occurred in every patient, and brentuximab vedotin exposure varied.

The clonotype originates from a human donor with classical Hodgkin lymphoma. This sample comprised peripheral blood mononuclear cells (PBMCs), obtained before the fourth cycle of nivolumab. V gene TRBV30 combines with J gene TRBJ2-4, with D hard to call. The CDR3 DNA reads as TGTGCCTGGAGCCTAAAAAACATTCAGTACTTC. It specifies CAWSLKNIQYF.